This is a list of T cell receptor beta chains from one sample in a study of blood T cell repertoires in COVID-19. Data came from immunoSEQ multiplex PCR; TCRdb stores just in-frame clones and leaves some out. The profile covers about 220,000 clones, with roughly 82% appearing a single time and 9.7% taken by the ten largest. The sequenced sample consisted of peripheral blood. The receptors here all came from a man aged 50-59 years with active or convalescent COVID-19. Both conserved end residues are part of each CDR3. A D gene is named only where the DNA matches it firmly. Clone size is not always given. Where it is, it says once, few, many or a class for expanded clones.

V gene,CDR3 length,clone size,J gene,D gene,CDR3 DNA,CDR3 protein
TRBV5-6,11,.,TRBJ1-1,.,TGTGCCAGCAGCTCGGGGGTGCGGGCTTTCTTT,CASSSGVRAFF
TRBV28,15,.,TRBJ1-3,TRBD1,TGTGCCAGCAGTCCAACAGGGGCCTCTGGAAACACCATATATTTT,CASSPTGASGNTIYF
TRBV7-3,15,.,TRBJ2-2,TRBD1,TGTGCCAGCAGCTCTGGGGACAGGAACACCGGGGAGCTGTTTTTT,CASSSGDRNTGELFF
TRBV5-4,16,few,TRBJ1-2,TRBD1,TGTGCCAGCAGCTCCACGACAGGGTTCATCGGGTATGGCTACACCTTC,CASSSTTGFIGYGYTF
TRBV28,15,.,TRBJ2-7,.,TGTGCCAGCAGTTCCATCCCAGGGATGAATAGGGAGCAGTACTTC,CASSSIPGMNREQYF
TRBV27,16,.,TRBJ2-1,.,TGTGCCAGCACCCCACTGGGGGCTAGCTCCTACAATGAGCAGTTCTTC,CASTPLGASSYNEQFF
TRBV28,20,once,TRBJ1-3,TRBD1,TGTGCCAGCAGTAGTCCCGCCCCGGGACAGGGGGGAGCCTCTGGAAACACCATATATTTT,CASSSPAPGQGGASGNTIYF
TRBV29-1,11,.,TRBJ1-1,TRBD1,TGCAGCGTTCGACAGGGGGCTGAAGCTTTCTTT,CSVRQGAEAFF
TRBV4-2,15,.,TRBJ2-1,.,TGTGCCAGCAGCCAAGACGACTGGACCTACAATGAGCAGTTCTTC,CASSQDDWTYNEQFF
TRBV4-2,17,.,TRBJ1-5,.,TGTGCCAGCAGCCGACGAACAGGGTGGGGCGGCAATCAGCCCCAGCATTTT,CASSRRTGWGGNQPQHF
TRBV5-1,14,.,TRBJ2-7,TRBD2,TGCGCCAGCAGCAAGACTAGCGGGAGCTACGAGCAGTACTTC,CASSKTSGSYEQYF
TRBV29-1,15,once,TRBJ2-3,TRBD2,TGCAGCGTCACACGGACTAGCGGGGACGCAGATACGCAGTATTTT,CSVTRTSGDADTQYF
TRBV19,14,.,TRBJ2-7,.,TGTGCCAGTAGGGCGCTGGGAGGTATAAACGAGCAGTACTTC,CASRALGGINEQYF
TRBV6-5,12,few,TRBJ1-2,.,TGTGCCACCCGCGGTTCTAACTATGGCTACACCTTC,CATRGSNYGYTF
TRBV10-3,13,.,TRBJ1-2,.,TGTGCCATCAGTGACAGTTTTGCCTATGGCTACACCTTC,CAISDSFAYGYTF
TRBV6-4,14,.,TRBJ2-6,.,TGTGCCAGCAGAGCCACAGCAGGGGCCAACGTCCTGACTTTC,CASRATAGANVLTF
TRBV15,13,.,TRBJ1-4,.,TGTGCCACCAGCATTAGTACTAATGAAAAACTGTTTTTT,CATSISTNEKLFF
TRBV28,15,.,TRBJ2-5,TRBD2,TGTGCCAGCAGCCCGGGACTAACCAACCAAGAGACCCAGTACTTC,CASSPGLTNQETQYF
TRBV11-2,16,.,TRBJ2-2,TRBD2,TGTGCCAGCAGCCCGCGGCTAGCGGGAGGAACCGGGGAGCTGTTTTTT,CASSPRLAGGTGELFF
TRBV7-2,16,.,TRBJ2-7,TRBD2,TGTGCCAGCAGCCCCGAGGGGCGGGAGGGTGCCTACGAGCAGTACTTC,CASSPEGREGAYEQYF
TRBV5-5,13,.,TRBJ2-5,TRBD1,TGTGCCAGCAGCTTGGAGGGGGCCGAGACCCAGTACTTC,CASSLEGAETQYF
TRBV2,15,.,TRBJ2-5,TRBD1,TGTGCCAGCAGGAAGGGGACAGGGGGTTTAGAGACCCAGTACTTC,CASRKGTGGLETQYF
TRBV10-3,14,.,TRBJ2-7,.,TGTGCCATCCGGGGGGACACATTCCCCTACGAGCAGTACTTC,CAIRGDTFPYEQYF
TRBV4-3,18,few,TRBJ2-5,.,TGCGCCAGCAGCCAAGAAGGGGGTGAGGCGGGAGCTGGGTCGGCCCAGTACTTC,CASSQEGGEAGAGSAQYF
TRBV7-6,14,few,TRBJ1-4,.,TGTGCCAGCAGCTTACGAACCGATGAGGAAAAACTGTTTTTT,CASSLRTDEEKLFF
TRBV12-3/TRBV12-4,13,.,TRBJ2-1,.,TGTGCCAGCACCGAAGGTAGCGCGAATGAGCAGTTCTTC,CASTEGSANEQFF
TRBV7-3,16,.,TRBJ1-3,TRBD1,TGTGCCAGCAGCTTAAGTGGGACAGGGATCGGAAACACCATATATTTT,CASSLSGTGIGNTIYF
TRBV27,14,.,TRBJ1-5,TRBD1,TGTGCCAGCAGGCAAGGGGGCGCGGGTCAGCCCCAGCATTTT,CASRQGGAGQPQHF
TRBV18,15,once,TRBJ1-2,.,TGTGCCAGCTCTCCGACGTCAGGGGATAACTATGGCTACACCTTC,CASSPTSGDNYGYTF
TRBV2,14,.,TRBJ2-2,.,TGTGCCAGCAGTGATTCCGGGAACACCGGGGAGCTGTTTTTT,CASSDSGNTGELFF
TRBV4-1,17,.,TRBJ1-5,.,TGCGCCAGCAGCCAGGGGCCTTATGGCGCCGGCAATCAGCCCCAGCATTTT,CASSQGPYGAGNQPQHF
TRBV15,16,.,TRBJ2-1,TRBD2,TGTGCCACCAGCAAGCGGAGGGCGGGGGGTTATAATGAGCAGTTCTTC,CATSKRRAGGYNEQFF
TRBV5-1,18,.,TRBJ1-1,TRBD1,TGCGCCAGCAGCTTGTGGGCTAATACAGGGGGAGTGGGAACTGAAGCTTTCTTT,CASSLWANTGGVGTEAFF
TRBV28,13,.,TRBJ2-5,.,TGTGCCAGCAGGTATCCTAATGGAGAGACCCAGTACTTC,CASRYPNGETQYF
TRBV19,13,.,TRBJ1-2,TRBD1,TGTGCCAGTAGTATCGGACAGGTGAATGGCTACACCTTC,CASSIGQVNGYTF
TRBV5-4,16,.,TRBJ2-2,TRBD1,TGTGCCAGCAGCTTGGGGGACAGGCGACACACCGGGGAGCTGTTTTTT,CASSLGDRRHTGELFF
TRBV4-3,15,few,TRBJ1-5,.,TGCGCCAGCAGCCAAGATGGGGAGGTCAATCAGCCCCAGCATTTT,CASSQDGEVNQPQHF
TRBV4-1,20,.,TRBJ2-1,TRBD2,TGCGCCAGCAGCGAACCGGGGACTAGCGGGAGGGCCAAAAGGCAAGATGAGCAGTTCTTC,CASSEPGTSGRAKRQDEQFF
TRBV18,19,.,TRBJ1-4,TRBD1,TGTGCCAGCTCACCGGTAATGCATGGCCCGGGACAGGGTCTTGGAAAACTGTTTTTT,CASSPVMHGPGQGLGKLFF
TRBV19,14,.,TRBJ1-5,.,TGTGCCAGTAGGCCCGGGCAGCATGGGGAGGCCCAGCATTTT,CASRPGQHGEAQHF
TRBV28,15,.,TRBJ2-1,.,TGTGCCAGCAGTTTCCCTCCTAGCGCCTACAATGAGCAGTTCTTC,CASSFPPSAYNEQFF
TRBV11-2,14,.,TRBJ1-1,.,TGTGCCAGCAGCTTAGTGGGGGGAAACACTGAAGCTTTCTTT,CASSLVGGNTEAFF
TRBV11-2,14,.,TRBJ2-7,.,TGTGCCAGCAGCCCATGGAGGCGTAGAAACGAGCAGTACTTC,CASSPWRRRNEQYF
TRBV27,15,.,TRBJ2-5,TRBD2,TGTGCCAGCATGAGAGGGACTAGCGTGGCGGAGACCCAGTACTTC,CASMRGTSVAETQYF
TRBV28,14,.,TRBJ2-7,TRBD1,TGTGCCAGCGACCGAGGGACAGGGCGAGCCGAGCAGTACTTC,CASDRGTGRAEQYF
TRBV5-1,15,.,TRBJ2-1,.,TGCGCCAGCAGCTATCGGGGGGCCAAAGACAATGAGCAGTTCTTC,CASSYRGAKDNEQFF
TRBV11-2,11,.,TRBJ1-2,.,TGTGCCAGCAGGTTCAGGGATGGCTACACCTTC,CASRFRDGYTF
TRBV18,15,.,TRBJ1-5,TRBD1,TGTGCCAGCTCACCCGGACAGGGGATTAATCAGCCCCAGCATTTT,CASSPGQGINQPQHF
TRBV28,11,once,TRBJ2-1,TRBD2,TGTGCCAGCTCGGGGAGGGAGGAGCAGTTCTTC,CASSGREEQFF
TRBV28,17,.,TRBJ1-2,TRBD1,TGTGCCAGCAGTTCCGAATCCCTCGACAGGGGAACCTATGGCTACACCTTC,CASSSESLDRGTYGYTF
TRBV24-1,14,.,TRBJ1-2,TRBD1,TGTGCCTCCAGCGCAGGGGGCACTAACTATGGCTACACCTTC,CASSAGGTNYGYTF
TRBV7-2,14,.,TRBJ2-1,TRBD2,TGTGCCAGCAGCGCCAGCGGGAGTTACAATGAGCAGTTCTTC,CASSASGSYNEQFF
TRBV2,15,.,TRBJ2-3,TRBD2,TGTGCCAGCAGTTATGCGGGGGGGCGGGCAGATACGCAGTATTTT,CASSYAGGRADTQYF
TRBV2,15,.,TRBJ2-7,TRBD1,TGTGCCAGCAGCCAGGGACAGTCGTACTCCTACGAGCAGTACTTC,CASSQGQSYSYEQYF
TRBV7-8,17,few,TRBJ2-6,.,TGTGCCAGCAGCTTAGGATACCGGGGATCTGGGGCCAACGTCCTGACTTTC,CASSLGYRGSGANVLTF
TRBV9,15,.,TRBJ1-2,.,TGTGCCAGCAGCGTAGCACAAGTTATGGTACATGGCTACACCTTC,CASSVAQVMVHGYTF
TRBV5-6,13,once,TRBJ1-2,TRBD1,TGTGCCAGCAGTTTGACAGGGTACTATGGCTACACCTTC,CASSLTGYYGYTF
TRBV3-1/TRBV3-2,14,.,TRBJ1-1,.,TGTGCCAGCAGCAACCGACAGACTTACACTGAAGCTTTCTTT,CASSNRQTYTEAFF